This TCR beta chain is drawn from a study of T cell changes during pregnancy in multiple sclerosis. Sequencing was performed with immunoSEQ multiplex PCR; in TCRdb, only in-frame clones are kept and a portion is missing. The sample shows around 85,000 clones, roughly nine tenths of them seen only once. From germline, CDR1 is MGHRA and CDR2 YSYEKL. The V end lost 1 base, the J end lost 5 bases, and 2 bases lay between the germline ends. CDR3 length equals 12 residues. The receptor's source is a female donor in good health, serving as a control in a pregnancy study. Some clones in this sample may be carry-over from other donors' samples. The chain joins TRBV4-1 to TRBJ2-2; D ambiguous. The sample consisted of PBMCs, taken in the first trimester of pregnancy. This chain's CDR3 is CASSQATGELFF. The CDR3 DNA follows: TGCGCCAGCAGCCAAGCAACCGGGGAGCTGTTTTTT.